This TCR beta chain came from a study of vaccination and CD4 T cells after COVID-19. Treatment noted: 10-day PBMC culture with coronavirus spike peptide pools or control peptides (ViraFEST assay). Worth noting for this clonotype: The antigen is undetermined.

Sequencing of the DNA from cultured CD4+ T cells was carried out with the Oncomine TCR Beta short-read assay. TCRdb reprocessed the PCR reads via MiXCR and lists one record per CDR3 protein. This sample has about 14,000 distinct CDR3 sequences; 30% to 35% occur once, and the top ten carry 10% to 13%. Germline lookup yields CDR1 SGHAT and CDR2 FQNNGV. V was trimmed by 4 bases and J by 4 bases, leaving 11 bases between them. The CDR3 is made up of 14 amino acids. This specimen consisted of CD4+ T cells from blood, cultured in vitro, obtained after SARS-CoV-2 vaccination. The source of this sequence is a human donor who had recovered from COVID-19. J is TRBJ1-5 and V is TRBV11-2; maybe TRBD1 (5 bases). CDR3 sequence reads: CASSSGRQNQPQHF. Here the CDR3 DNA reads TGTGCCAGCAGCTCGGGACGGCAAAATCAGCCCCAGCATTTT.